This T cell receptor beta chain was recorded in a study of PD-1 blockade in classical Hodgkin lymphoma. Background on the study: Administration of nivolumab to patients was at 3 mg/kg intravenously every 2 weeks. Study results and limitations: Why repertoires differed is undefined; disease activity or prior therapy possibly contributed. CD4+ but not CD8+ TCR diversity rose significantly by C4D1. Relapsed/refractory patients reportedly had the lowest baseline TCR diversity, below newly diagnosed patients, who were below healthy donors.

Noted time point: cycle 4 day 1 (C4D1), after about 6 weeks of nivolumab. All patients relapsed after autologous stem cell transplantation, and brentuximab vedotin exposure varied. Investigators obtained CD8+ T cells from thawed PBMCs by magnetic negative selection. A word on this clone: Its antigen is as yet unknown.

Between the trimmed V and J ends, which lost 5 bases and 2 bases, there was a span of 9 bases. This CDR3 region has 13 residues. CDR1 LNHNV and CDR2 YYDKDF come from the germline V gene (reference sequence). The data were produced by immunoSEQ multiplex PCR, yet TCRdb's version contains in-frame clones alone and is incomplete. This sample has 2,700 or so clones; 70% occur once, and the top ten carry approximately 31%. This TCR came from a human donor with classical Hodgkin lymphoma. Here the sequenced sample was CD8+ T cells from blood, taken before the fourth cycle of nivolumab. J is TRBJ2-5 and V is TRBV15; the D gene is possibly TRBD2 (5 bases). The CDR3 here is CATSPGLQETQYF. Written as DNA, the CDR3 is TGTGCCACCAGCCCCGGACTTCAAGAGACCCAGTACTTC. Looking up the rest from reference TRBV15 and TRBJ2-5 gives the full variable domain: DAMVIQNPRYQVTQFGKPVTLSCSQTLNHNVMYWYQQKSSQAPKLLFHYYDKDFNNEADTPDNFQSRRPNTSFCFLDIRSPGLGDTAMYLCATSPGLQETQYFGPGTRLLVL.